This TCR beta chain was captured in a study of identical twins. The V segment lost 5 bases and the J segment 3 bases; nucleotides outside the gene matches: 11. The CDR3 runs to 16 residues. Looked up from germline, CDR1 is SEHNR and CDR2 is FQNEAQ (reference sequence). TCRdb reanalysed the 5' RACE reads using MiXCR and keeps one entry per CDR3 protein. The sample consists of a few hundred thousand distinct CDR3 sequences, approximately 24% of them appearing once. This sample also belongs to another study, concerning T cells expressing NK-cell markers. This second study says: The CD3+CD56-NKG2C+ fraction of a few donors was likewise dominated by these clonotypes.

J is TRBJ2-7 and V is TRBV7-9; 9 bases agree with TRBD2. This receptor was taken from a young woman in good health. Sequencing input: CD4+ T cells sorted from blood. The CDR3 bases are TGTGCCAGCAGCCGAGCTTTAGCGGGAGATCGCTACGAGCAGTACTTC. It specifies CASSRALAGDRYEQYF.